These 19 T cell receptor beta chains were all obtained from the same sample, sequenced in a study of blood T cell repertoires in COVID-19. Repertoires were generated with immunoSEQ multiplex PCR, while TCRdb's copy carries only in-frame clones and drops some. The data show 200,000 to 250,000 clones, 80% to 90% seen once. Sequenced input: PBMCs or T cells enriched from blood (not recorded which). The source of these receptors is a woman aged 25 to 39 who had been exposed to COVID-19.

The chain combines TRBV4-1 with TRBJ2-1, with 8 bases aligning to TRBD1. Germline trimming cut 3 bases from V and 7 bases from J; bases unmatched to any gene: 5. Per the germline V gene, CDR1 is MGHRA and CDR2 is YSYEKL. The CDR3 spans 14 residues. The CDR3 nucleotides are TGCGCCAGCAGCCAGGGGGACAGGTTGAATGAGCAGTTCTTC. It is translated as CASSQGDRLNEQFF.

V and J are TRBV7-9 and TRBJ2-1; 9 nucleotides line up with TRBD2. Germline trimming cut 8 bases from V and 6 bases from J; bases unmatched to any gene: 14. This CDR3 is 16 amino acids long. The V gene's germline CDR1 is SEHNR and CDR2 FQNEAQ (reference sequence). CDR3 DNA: TGTGCCAGCTACACCCTAGCGGGACCGGTTATCAATGAGCAGTTCTTC. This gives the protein CASYTLAGPVINEQFF.

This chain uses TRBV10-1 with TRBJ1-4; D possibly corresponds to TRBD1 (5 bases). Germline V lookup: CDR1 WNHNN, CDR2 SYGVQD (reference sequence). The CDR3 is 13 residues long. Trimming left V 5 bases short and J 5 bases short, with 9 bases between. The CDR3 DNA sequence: TGCGCCAGCAGTAATGACAGAAATGAAAAACTGTTTTTT. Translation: CASSNDRNEKLFF.

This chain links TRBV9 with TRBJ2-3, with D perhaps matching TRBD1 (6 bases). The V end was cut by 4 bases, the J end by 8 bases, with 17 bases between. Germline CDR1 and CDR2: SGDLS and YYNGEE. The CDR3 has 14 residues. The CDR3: CASSTRAEGGTQYF. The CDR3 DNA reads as TGTGCCAGCAGCACCCGGGCAGAAGGGGGTACGCAGTATTTT.

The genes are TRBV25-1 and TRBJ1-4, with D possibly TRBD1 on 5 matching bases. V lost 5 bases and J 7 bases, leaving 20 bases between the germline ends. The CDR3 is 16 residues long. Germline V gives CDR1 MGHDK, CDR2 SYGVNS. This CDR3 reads CASSQREGGGGEKLFF. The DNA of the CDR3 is TGTGCCAGCAGTCAACGCGAAGGCGGGGGAGGTGAAAAACTGTTTTTT.

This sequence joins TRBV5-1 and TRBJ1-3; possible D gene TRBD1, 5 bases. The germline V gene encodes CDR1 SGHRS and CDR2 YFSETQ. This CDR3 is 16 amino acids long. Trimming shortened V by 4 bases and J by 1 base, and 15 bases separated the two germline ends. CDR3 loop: CASSGGTGPSGNTIYF. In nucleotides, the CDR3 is TGCGCCAGCAGCGGGGGGACGGGTCCTTCTGGAAACACCATATATTTT.

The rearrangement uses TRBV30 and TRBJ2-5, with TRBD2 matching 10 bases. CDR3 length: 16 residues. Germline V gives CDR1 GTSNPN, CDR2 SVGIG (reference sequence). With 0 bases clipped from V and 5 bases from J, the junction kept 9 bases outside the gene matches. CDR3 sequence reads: CAWSVLPSGRGETQYF. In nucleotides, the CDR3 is TGTGCCTGGAGTGTACTCCCCAGCGGGAGGGGGGAGACCCAGTACTTC.

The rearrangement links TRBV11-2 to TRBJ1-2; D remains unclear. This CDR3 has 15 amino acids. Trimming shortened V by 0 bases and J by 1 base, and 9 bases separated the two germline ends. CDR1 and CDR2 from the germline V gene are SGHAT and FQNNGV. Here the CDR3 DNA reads TGTGCCAGCAGCTTAGATGGCAAAGTTAACTATGGCTACACCTTC. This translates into CASSLDGKVNYGYTF.

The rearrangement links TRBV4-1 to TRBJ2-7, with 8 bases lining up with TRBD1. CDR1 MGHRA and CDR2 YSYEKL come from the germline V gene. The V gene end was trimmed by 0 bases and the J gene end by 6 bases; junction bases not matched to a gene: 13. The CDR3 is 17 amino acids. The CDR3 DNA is TGCGCCAGCAGCCAAGATCATGCCCCCGGGACAGGCGTCGAGCAGTACTTC. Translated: CASSQDHAPGTGVEQYF.

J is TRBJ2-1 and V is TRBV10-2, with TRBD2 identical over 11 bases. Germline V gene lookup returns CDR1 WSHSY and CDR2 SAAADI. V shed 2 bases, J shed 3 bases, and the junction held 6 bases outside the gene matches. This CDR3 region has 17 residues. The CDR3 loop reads CASSERTSGRIYNEQFF. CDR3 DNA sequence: TGCGCCAGCAGTGAGAGAACTAGCGGGAGAATCTACAATGAGCAGTTCTTC.

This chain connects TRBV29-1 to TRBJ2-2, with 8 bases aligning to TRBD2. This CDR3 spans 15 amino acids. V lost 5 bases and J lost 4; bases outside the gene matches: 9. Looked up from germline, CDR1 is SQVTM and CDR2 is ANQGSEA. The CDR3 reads CSVSGLASGTGELFF. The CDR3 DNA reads TGCAGCGTTTCAGGACTAGCATCGGGCACCGGGGAGCTGTTTTTT.

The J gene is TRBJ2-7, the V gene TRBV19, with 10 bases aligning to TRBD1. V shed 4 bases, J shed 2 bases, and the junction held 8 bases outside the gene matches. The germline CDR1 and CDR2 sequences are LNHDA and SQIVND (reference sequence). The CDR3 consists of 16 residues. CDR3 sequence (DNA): TGTGCCAGTAGTACCCCTCGACAGGGGGCCACCTACGAGCAGTACTTC. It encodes CASSTPRQGATYEQYF.

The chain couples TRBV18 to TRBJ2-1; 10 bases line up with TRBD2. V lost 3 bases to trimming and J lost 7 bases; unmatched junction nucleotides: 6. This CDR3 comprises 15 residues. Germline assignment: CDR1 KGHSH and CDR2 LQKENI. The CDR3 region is CASSPEGLALNEQFF. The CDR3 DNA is TGTGCCAGCTCACCGGAGGGACTAGCGCTGAATGAGCAGTTCTTC.

CDR3 residues: CASSLILLGLDPYEQYF. CDR3 bases: TGTGCCAGCTCCCTGATCCTCCTTGGGCTCGACCCCTACGAGCAGTACTTC. The chain combines TRBV2 with TRBJ2-7; unclear D gene. The germline V and J ends were trimmed by 8 bases and 2 bases, with 25 bases remaining between them. CDR1 and CDR2 (germline): SNHLY, FYNNEI. The CDR3 is made up of 17 amino acids. The variable domain in full, with the rest retrieved from reference TRBV2 and TRBJ2-7, is EPEVTQTPSHQVTQMGQEVILRCVPISNHLYFYWYRQILGQKVEFLVSFYNNEISEKSEIFDDQFSVERPDGSNFTLKIRSTKLEDSAMYFCASSLILLGLDPYEQYFGPGTRLTVT.

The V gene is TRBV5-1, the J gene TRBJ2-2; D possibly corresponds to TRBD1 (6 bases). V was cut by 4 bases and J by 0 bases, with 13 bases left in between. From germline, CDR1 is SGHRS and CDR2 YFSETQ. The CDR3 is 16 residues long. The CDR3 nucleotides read TGCGCCAGCAGCGTTACAGGGCGCCCGAACACCGGGGAGCTGTTTTTT. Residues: CASSVTGRPNTGELFF.

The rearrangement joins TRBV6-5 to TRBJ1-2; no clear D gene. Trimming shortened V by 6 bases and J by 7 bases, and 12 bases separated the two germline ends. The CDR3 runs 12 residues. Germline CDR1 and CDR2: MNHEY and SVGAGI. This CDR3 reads CASSIPESGYTF. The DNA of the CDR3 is TGTGCCAGCAGCATACCGGAGAGTGGCTACACCTTC.

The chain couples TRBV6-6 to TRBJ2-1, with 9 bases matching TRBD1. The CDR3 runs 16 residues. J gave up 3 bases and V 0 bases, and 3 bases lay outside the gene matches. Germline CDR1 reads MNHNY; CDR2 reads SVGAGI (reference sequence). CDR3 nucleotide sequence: TGTGCCAGCAGTTACTCCGGGACAGGGAACTACAATGAGCAGTTCTTC. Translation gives CASSYSGTGNYNEQFF.

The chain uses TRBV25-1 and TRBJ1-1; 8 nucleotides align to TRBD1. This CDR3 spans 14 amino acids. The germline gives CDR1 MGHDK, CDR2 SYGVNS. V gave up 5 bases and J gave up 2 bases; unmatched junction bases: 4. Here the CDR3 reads CASSTTGGNTEAFF. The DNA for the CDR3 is TGTGCCAGCAGTACTACAGGGGGAAACACTGAAGCTTTCTTT.

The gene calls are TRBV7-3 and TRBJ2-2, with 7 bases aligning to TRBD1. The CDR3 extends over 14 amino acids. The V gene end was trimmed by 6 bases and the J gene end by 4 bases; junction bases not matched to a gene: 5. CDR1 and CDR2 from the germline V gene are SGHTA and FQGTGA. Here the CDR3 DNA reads TGTGCCAGCAGAAGAACAGGGGCCACCGGGGAGCTGTTTTTT. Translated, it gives CASRRTGATGELFF.